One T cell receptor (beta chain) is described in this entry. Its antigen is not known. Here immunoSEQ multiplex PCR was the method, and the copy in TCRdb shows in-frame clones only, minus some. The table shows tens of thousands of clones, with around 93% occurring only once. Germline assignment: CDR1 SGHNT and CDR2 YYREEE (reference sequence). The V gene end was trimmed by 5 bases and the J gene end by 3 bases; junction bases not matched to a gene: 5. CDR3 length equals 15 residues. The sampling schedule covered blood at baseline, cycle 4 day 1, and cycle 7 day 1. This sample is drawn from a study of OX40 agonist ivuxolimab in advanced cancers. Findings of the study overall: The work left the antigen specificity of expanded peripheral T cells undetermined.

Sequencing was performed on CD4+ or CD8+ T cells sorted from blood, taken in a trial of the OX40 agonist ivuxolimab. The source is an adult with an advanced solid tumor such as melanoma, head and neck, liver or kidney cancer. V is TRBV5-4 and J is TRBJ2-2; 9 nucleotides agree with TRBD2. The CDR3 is CASSLAGLYTGELFF. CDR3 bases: TGTGCCAGCAGTCTAGCGGGGCTTTACACCGGGGAGCTGTTTTTT.